This T cell receptor beta chain was sequenced during a study of blood T cell repertoires in COVID-19. Across the study: Samples taken during acute and convalescent COVID-19 were collected in the United States, Italy and Spain.

The germline CDR1 and CDR2 sequences are MDHEN and SYDVKM. The V and J ends lost 5 bases and 8 bases, in that order; junction bases with no gene match: 10. This CDR3 has 15 amino acids. This clone showed up just once. How the authors handled the data: Amplified reference gene primers provided the basis for estimating nucleated cell counts. Assay used: immunoSEQ multiplex PCR; TCRdb lists only in-frame clones, some missing. The V and J calls and clone size are taken from that table; D and trimming were inferred from the DNA. The profile shows about 190,000 clones, approximately 86% of them singletons. This chain connects TRBV28 to TRBJ1-4; 8 positions agree with TRBD1. Sequenced input: peripheral blood. This receptor was taken from a woman aged 30 to 39 with active or convalescent COVID-19. CDR3 region: CASSHIRDRFEKLFF. CDR3 bases: TGTGCCAGCAGTCATATACGGGACAGGTTCGAAAAACTGTTTTTT.